This T cell receptor beta chain comes out of a study of CD8 T cells in ankylosing spondylitis. The study's findings and limits: Certain motif variants had earlier been reported in reactive arthritis synovial fluid and blood. Seemingly distinctive of ankylosing spondylitis blood was a TCR beta motif formed by eight highly homologous variants. Clones that were linked to disease were CD8+ and were relatively rare in peripheral blood.

On this clonotype: The antigen is unknown. Being one base from a much bigger clone, this may be a read error.

CDR3 size: 16 residues. Generation of TCR beta libraries employed quantitative 5'-RACE incorporating molecular barcodes. TCRdb independently ran MiXCR on the 5' RACE reads; one entry per CDR3 protein. The sample consists of 200,000 to 250,000 distinct CDR3 sequences, 10% to 13% of them appearing once. Sequencing was performed on blood, either unsorted or a sorted T cell fraction (not recorded which). This TCR derives from a male donor with ankylosing spondylitis or in good health (not recorded which). J is TRBJ2-5 and V is TRBV12-3 or TRBV12-4; 7 positions agree with TRBD1. CDR3 coding DNA: TGTGCCTGCAGTTTTAAGGTCGAGGGGGCGTCGGAGACCCAGTACTTC. Protein sequence: CACSFKVEGASETQYF.